This section outlines one T cell receptor (beta chain) sequence together with its context. This clone was detected a few times. Its antigen is currently not known. Base quality data are lacking; no much larger clone is found one base away. The data were taken from a study of cytomegalovirus exposure and HLA in healthy donors (TCRdb year 2017). Concerning the study at large: An earlier analysis of some 600 of the donors reported approximately 300 Gb of sequence data and 117 million unique TCR beta sequences obtained from roughly 180 million T cells. An early release that covered roughly 600 HLA-typed donors contained about 300 gigabases of sequencing data and 70 million to 100 million unique TCR sequences. The genetic ancestry cluster associated with self-reported Caucasian donors included 80% to 90% of the 398 genotyped donors. The aim of the study was to test whether cataloging public T cell receptors could identify signatures of past pathogen exposure. Using immunosequencing, the study profiled T cell repertoires from about 620 subjects and related those repertoires to cytomegalovirus serostatus. In addition to the first cohort of approximately 670 subjects, a separate validation cohort of 130 or so different subjects was used. To predict cytomegalovirus infection status, the study brought together high-throughput TCR immunosequencing, statistical association of individual TCRs with disease status, and machine learning. To study patterns of TCR occurrence, a later analysis re-analyzed previously published TCR beta repertoires from around 660 donors and added high-resolution HLA genotyping. Rather than drawing on any new phenotypic data, the later analysis identified candidate immune exposures from TCR beta sequences and the way those sequences occurred across donors. To decide whether each TCR beta V gene segment behaved as functional or pseudogenic, an earlier analysis of some 580 of the donors relied on high-throughput TCR beta sequencing. Donor age, sex, ethnicity and CMV serostatus were compiled together with the repertoire data. A later genetic analysis used genome-wide SNP genotypes for about 55% of the 666 donors, treating that subset as a discovery cohort. Every repertoire in the discovery cohort had been generated on one and the same sequencing platform. HLA typing covered class I and class II loci at four-digit resolution. Typing coverage varied by locus: roughly 629-640 donors for A, B, C, DRB1 and DQB1; roughly 500 for DQA1; more than 600 for DPA1; 450 to 480 for DPB1. Five DR-DQ haplotypes were treated as single units for association and clustering because of strong linkage in the cohort. On average, 235,054 unique TCR beta nucleotide sequences were sequenced per donor among several hundred genotyped donors of the cohort, with 15% to 20% of those sequences being non-productive. What the authors observed across the whole study: A later analysis found that most CMV-associated TCR beta chains appeared HLA-restricted, with HLA associations seemingly driven largely by CMV exposure. In a later genetic analysis, fewer N-insertions in productive TCRs were reported among donors in an Asian-associated ancestry cluster than the approximately 630-donor mean. Because counts were too low, roughly 18 rarely observed V segments, including chromosome 9 orphons, were left out of the earlier analysis of over 550 of the donors. Because HLA typing was missing for some donors at each locus, association tests included only the typed subset. Strong co-occurrence of HLA alleles, especially DR and DQ, made assigning TCR associations to individual alleles difficult. In both the original and validation cohorts, the classifier was reported to diagnose cytomegalovirus status with high specificity and sensitivity. A group of highly shared sequence variants was considered likely to be a technical artifact of the sequencing pipeline. It was suggested by the authors that the approach could potentially be generalized to other disease states and immunological phenotypes. In an earlier analysis of more than 450 of the donors, most TCR beta V segments were observed in productive rearrangements about 90% or about 30% of the time, broadly matching IMGT annotations. This cohort had only TCR beta chains sequenced, and the lack of alpha or paired-chain data limited which features could be detected. Because the 87-base-pair reads could not distinguish some IMGT-functional V segments, including TRBV6-2 and TRBV6-3, those segments were excluded. For the cohort, immune exposure information was limited to CMV serostatus. In vitro tests confirmed that a few of the cytomegalovirus-associated TCR beta chains recognize cytomegalovirus antigens. In the study, approximately 150 TCR beta chains were listed as associated with cytomegalovirus. While some public TCRs were present in many individuals, most TCR sequences turned up only very rarely across donors. Linkage disequilibrium might explain the correlated functional status among segregating V segments, but an unknown experimental factor could not be excluded. According to a later analysis, parvovirus B19, influenza, CMV and Epstein-Barr virus appeared linked to several top co-occurrence clusters. At a false discovery rate of 0.05, a later analysis linked 15,000 to 20,000 TCR beta sequences to specific HLA alleles. Roughly uniform sequencing depth across donors was assumed in presence/absence analyses, although this assumption may not hold. A further reported finding was that TCR beta sequences accurately predicted the HLA-A and HLA-B alleles for most subjects in the first cohort. In a later analysis, HLA-associated TCR beta chains were found to be more clonally expanded and to have lower generation probabilities than equally common non-associated chains. In a later genetic analysis, a missense DCLRE1C variant was associated with V-gene and J-gene trimming of TCR beta chains, and the association was replicated in an independent cohort. In a later analysis, the rate of TCR association differed among HLA loci, with DRB1 alleles having the most associated TCRs and HLA-C alleles having the fewest.

Receptors were amplified or captured by the immunoSEQ multiplex PCR assay. For the multiplex PCR, a mixture combining 60 forward primers for TCR Vbeta segments and 13 reverse primers for TCR Jbeta segments was used. Amplification of the CDR3 region of rearranged TCR beta genes was performed with a multiplex PCR assay on genomic DNA. The Illumina HiSeq System was used to sequence the amplified TCR beta libraries as 87-base-pair reads. In the paper's pipeline: In a later analysis, some 80 million unique TCR beta chains were counted across the 500 to 850 repertoires, and roughly 11 million of these chains were shared by at least two donors. To remove PCR and sequencing errors, raw reads were error-corrected and collapsed into unique sequences using a nearest-neighbor algorithm that merged closely related sequences. CDR3 sequences were aligned to IMGT reference sequences to assign V, D and J gene segments. For a sequence to be retained, a match of at least six nucleotides was required to both a V gene segment and a J gene segment. A rearrangement counted as productive if the CDR3 had no stop codons and remained in frame with V and J, and every other rearrangement counted as non-productive. Following IMGT convention, CDR3 was defined as the stretch from the second conserved V-encoded cysteine up to the conserved J-encoded phenylalanine. The earlier analysis of 450 to 750 of the donors excluded any sequence lacking an unambiguous match to a single V gene segment. In an earlier analysis of about 590 of the donors, a V segment was called functional when productive rearrangements were above 56.7%, and segregating when the standard deviation between donors exceeded 5%. A statistical classification framework was built to diagnose cytomegalovirus status from the catalog of TCR beta chain sequences. A later analysis assigned V and J genes by comparing TCR nucleotide sequences with IMGT/GENE-DB human TR gene sequences. Using the TCRdist pipeline, a later analysis assigned CDR3 sequences along with most-parsimonious VDJ recombination scenarios. In a later analysis, each TCR beta chain was defined by its CDR3 amino acid sequence together with its V-gene family, and reads lacking a unique V-gene family were excluded. To address suspected cross-contamination and a sequencing artifact, a later analysis removed approximately 600 highly shared, low-generation-probability nucleotide sequences. In a later analysis, a clonal expansion index was calculated for each public chain from normalized within-repertoire ranks of inferred template counts. A later analysis computed generation probabilities with a VDJ recombination model fitted to out-of-frame rearrangements, and checked the results against IGoR. In a later analysis, hypergeometric tests were used to score TCR-TCR, TCR-HLA and TCR-CMV co-occurrence, with a repertoire-size bias correction applied to TCR pairs. In a later analysis, false discovery rates were estimated by permuting HLA or CMV assignments 20 times. A later analysis grouped co-occurring TCRs with DBSCAN, adding TCRdist sequence similarity when clustering within HLA-allele-positive subsets. Co-occurrence clustering excluded repertoires with fewer than 30,000 or more than 120,000 public chains, plus five with anomalous nucleotide sharing. TCRdb retrieved this table from immuneACCESS and kept in-frame rearrangements only. Not all clones are present; in checked studies, unresolved V genes account for under half, and no reason is known for the remainder. The V and J calls and clone size were taken over from that table, and D and trimming were inferred from the DNA. Counted in this sample were 110,000 to 150,000 clones; 70% of them appeared once. The ten most abundant clones make up about 2% of the sample.

The cohort consisted of approximately 670 healthy bone marrow donors. At the time of sampling, every cohort member was nominally healthy, though immune exposures that went unrecorded were likely present. The donor was CMV seropositive and belonged to the group of 250 to 300 seropositive cohort members. A peripheral blood sample was collected from each donor, and TCR beta sequencing was performed on peripheral blood mononuclear cells. Genomic DNA extraction from the blood cell samples was performed with the Qiagen DNeasy Blood Extraction Kit. CDR1 SGHRS and CDR2 YFSETQ were looked up in the germline V gene. The V end loses 2 bases and the J end loses 1 base, and a stretch of 9 bases separates them. The CDR3 measures 14 amino acids from cysteine to phenylalanine. CDR3 DNA only is kept here, 42 bases in frame from base 1.

The sample comprised PBMCs. The V gene is TRBV5-1 and the J gene is TRBJ2-5; the D gene identity is not certain. This clonotype was obtained from a woman aged 55-69 years in good health and CMV-seropositive. The bases read TGCGCCAGCAGCTTTACAGCAGGCCAAGAGACCCAGTACTTC. The encoded protein is CASSFTAGQETQYF. This CDR3, with the reference TRBV5-1 and TRBJ2-5 proteins standing in past its ends, gives the full variable domain KAGVTQTPRYLIKTRGQQVTLSCSPISGHRSVSWYQQTPGQGLQFLFEYFSETQRNKGNFPGRFSGRQFSNSRSEMNVSTLELGDSALYLCASSFTAGQETQYFGPGTRLLVL.